This TCR beta chain was sequenced for a study of radiotherapy plus CTLA-4 blockade in lung cancer. On the study more broadly: There were objective responses in over 15% of patients, and around 31% had disease control. Study outcomes and limitations: In blood, early T cell clone dynamics reportedly predicted response best, together with interferon-beta. Clones derived from tumor TCRs expanded in blood after radiotherapy plus ipilimumab.

As for this clone: The antigen remains undetermined.

Produced via immunoSEQ multiplex PCR; TCRdb's table is partial and in-frame only. The data contain tens of thousands of clones, more than 75% of them singletons. Ipilimumab-mediated CTLA-4 blockade plus focal radiation was given to patients having chemo-refractory metastatic non-small-cell lung cancer. The germline V gene has CDR1 MNHNS and CDR2 SASEGT. The CDR3 covers 13 residues. V was clipped by 1 base and J by 8 bases; unmatched bases: 4. Sequences were derived from peripheral blood, sampled from a patient treated with radiotherapy plus ipilimumab. The sequence was collected from a human donor with non-small cell lung cancer that progressed on radiotherapy plus ipilimumab. This rearrangement joins TRBV6-1 to TRBJ1-2, with 7 bases matching TRBD1. The CDR3 here is CASSEVAGGGYTF. The CDR3 DNA reads as TGTGCCAGCAGTGAAGTAGCAGGGGGAGGCTACACCTTC.